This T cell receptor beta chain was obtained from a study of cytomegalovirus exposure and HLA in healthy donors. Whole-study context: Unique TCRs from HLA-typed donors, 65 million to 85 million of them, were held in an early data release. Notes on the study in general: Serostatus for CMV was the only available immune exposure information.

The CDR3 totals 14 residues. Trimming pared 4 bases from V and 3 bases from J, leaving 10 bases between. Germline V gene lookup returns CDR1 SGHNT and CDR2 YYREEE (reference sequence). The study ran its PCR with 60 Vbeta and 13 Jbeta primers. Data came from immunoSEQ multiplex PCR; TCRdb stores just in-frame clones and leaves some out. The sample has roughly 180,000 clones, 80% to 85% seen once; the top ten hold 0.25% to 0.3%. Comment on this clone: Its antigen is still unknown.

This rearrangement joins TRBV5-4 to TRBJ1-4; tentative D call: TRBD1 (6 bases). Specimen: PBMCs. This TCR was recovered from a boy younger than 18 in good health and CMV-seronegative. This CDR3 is CASSPGTPNEKLFF. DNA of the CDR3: TGTGCCAGCAGCCCCGGGACACCTAATGAAAAACTGTTTTTT.